A selection of T cell receptor beta chains follows, all from one sample in a study of patients and donors after allogeneic stem cell transplantation. TCRdb re-analysed the RT-PCR reads in MiXCR, keeping a single row per CDR3 protein. The table records 150,000 to 200,000 distinct CDR3 sequences, 24% of them present only once. Sequencing was performed on blood, either unsorted or a sorted T cell fraction (not recorded which). The receptors were gathered from a human donor who was either an allogeneic HSCT recipient or a stem cell or donor lymphocyte infusion donor (not recorded which). It is not recorded whose cells these are; they may come from a transplant donor. Both conserved end residues are part of each CDR3. D genes are given only for firm matches. Size tells how often a clone was seen (once, few, many) or the class of an expanded clone, and some rows leave it out.

TRBV15,18,TRBJ1-5,TRBD1,few,TGTGCCACCAGCACACTGGGACAGAGTAAAAGTGGCAATCAGCCCCAGCATTTT,CATSTLGQSKSGNQPQHF
TRBV29-1,15,TRBJ2-5,TRBD2,few,TGCAGCGTTGAAGATCGAAATCCTAGCGGGGAGACCCAGTACTTC,CSVEDRNPSGETQYF
TRBV6-5,13,TRBJ1-2,TRBD1,many,TGTGCCAGCAGCGGACAGGGCAACTATGGCTACACCTTC,CASSGQGNYGYTF
TRBV7-3,16,TRBJ2-2,TRBD2,NA,TGTGCCAGCAGCCTACGGACCGGGACTAGCACCGGGGAGCTGTTTTTT,CASSLRTGTSTGELFF
TRBV7-2,14,TRBJ2-1,TRBD2,NA,TGTGCCAGCAGCTTTCTAGCGGGCCTGAATGAGCAGTTCTTC,CASSFLAGLNEQFF
TRBV9,16,TRBJ1-1,TRBD1,few,TGTGCCAGCAGCGTAGGACAGGGTTTCGGACTCATTGAAGCTTTCTTT,CASSVGQGFGLIEAFF
TRBV4-3,15,TRBJ1-1,NA,few,TGCGCCAGCAGCCAAGGTGAGTGGACGAACACTGAAGCTTTCTTT,CASSQGEWTNTEAFF
TRBV7-8,16,TRBJ1-1,NA,many,TGTGCCAGCAGCTTAGTTCGGTTGGACAAGGCGGATGAAGCTTTCTTT,CASSLVRLDKADEAFF
TRBV20-1,13,TRBJ2-7,TRBD2,NA,TGCAGTGCGTGGACTAGCGGGAACTACGAGCAGTACTTC,CSAWTSGNYEQYF
TRBV7-9,16,TRBJ2-4,TRBD1,NA,TGTGCCAGCAGCCCCGGGACAGGGCCCCTGAATGACATTCAGTACTTC,CASSPGTGPLNDIQYF
TRBV29-1,10,TRBJ2-1,NA,NA,TGCAGCGTTGACTTTAAAAAGCAGTTCTTC,CSVDFKKQFF
TRBV3-1,15,TRBJ1-2,NA,few,TGTGCCAGCAGCTACTCAGGGATGGCGGTGAAAGGCTACACCTTC,CASSYSGMAVKGYTF
TRBV29-1,13,TRBJ1-4,NA,few,TGCAGCGTTGCCTGGAGTGAGAATGAAAAACTGTTTTTT,CSVAWSENEKLFF
TRBV10-3,14,TRBJ1-1,NA,NA,TGTGCCATCAGTGAAGACCGGGGGCCCACTGAAGCTTTCTTT,CAISEDRGPTEAFF
TRBV6-5,15,TRBJ2-1,NA,NA,TGTGCCAGCAGTTACTCAGGGGGCTCCTACAATGAGCAGTTCTTC,CASSYSGGSYNEQFF
TRBV7-2,15,TRBJ1-1,NA,few,TGTGCCAGCAGCCCCGAAGGGCCCCTAAACACTGAAGCTTTCTTT,CASSPEGPLNTEAFF
TRBV7-2,14,TRBJ1-5,NA,NA,TGTGCCAGCAGCTTAAAACAGGGATATCAGCCCCAGCATTTT,CASSLKQGYQPQHF
TRBV7-3,13,TRBJ1-1,NA,NA,TGTGCCAGCAGCTTAATATCGGGGGGTGAAGCTTTCTTT,CASSLISGGEAFF
TRBV7-9,12,TRBJ1-6,NA,many,TGTGCCAGCAGCCCACAGGGAGTCACCCTCCACTTT,CASSPQGVTLHF
TRBV7-9,17,TRBJ1-1,NA,NA,TGTGCCAGCACCATTTCGGACGGCCTTTCCATGAACACTGAAGCTTTCTTT,CASTISDGLSMNTEAFF
TRBV3-1,16,TRBJ2-3,NA,NA,TGTGCCAGCAGCCAAGATCGAAGGGTGGGCACAGATACGCAGTATTTT,CASSQDRRVGTDTQYF
TRBV7-9,14,TRBJ2-7,TRBD1,NA,TGTGCCAGCAGCTTAAACAGGGGGGTTATCGAGCAGTACTTC,CASSLNRGVIEQYF